This T cell receptor (beta chain) comes out of a study of T cell responses to AZD1222 COVID-19 vaccine. The overall study: Second doses were pooled across both intervals (about 4 or about 12 weeks).

Whole-study results and caveats: The donor cohort was predominantly white British with a female majority, and clonal diversity may have been underestimated. Along spike, vaccine-associated CD4 TCRs were found throughout, with dominance at 160-218 and 743-854. Just 5 to 7 AZD1222 recipients tested seropositive at baseline.

Notes on this clone: Its target is not known.

J lost 7 bases, V lost 2 bases, and 18 bases had no gene match. The germline CDR1 and CDR2 sequences are SGDLS and YYNGEE. CDR3 length: 19 amino acids. Sequencing used immunoSEQ multiplex PCR; TCRdb keeps in-frame clones, though not all of them. The sample yields about 180,000 clones, almost 90% seen once. This receptor was identified in an adult in good health. Sequences were derived from peripheral blood, sampled on day 0 of AZD1222 vaccination. The rearrangement joins TRBV9 to TRBJ1-3; the match to TRBD1 covers 10 bases. CDR3 residues: CASSVGGQGTFQQRNTIYF. For the CDR3, the DNA is TGTGCCAGCAGCGTGGGGGGACAGGGGACCTTCCAGCAGCGGAACACCATATATTTT.